Given below is one T cell receptor (beta chain) in context. Its antigen remains unidentified. Resected material from corrective heart surgery provided the thymus tissue analysed. This sample is part of a study of human thymus T cells. Study-level results: It looked as if thymic and blood repertoires used V and J genes in a biased way.

Here immunoSEQ multiplex PCR was the method, and the copy in TCRdb shows in-frame clones only, minus some. The table has tens of thousands of clones, 85% to 95% seen once. The CDR3 spans 14 residues. The germline gives CDR1 MDHEN, CDR2 SYDVKM. V lost 6 bases and J 5 bases, leaving 16 bases between the germline ends. Sequencing was done on a sample of thymus tissue. The rearrangement uses TRBV28 and TRBJ1-1; a weak D match, TRBD1 (5 bases). This receptor was obtained from a girl younger than two with a congenital heart defect but otherwise immunologically healthy. The CDR3 DNA is TGTGCCAGCAGCCTGACAGACCCCCCAACTGAAGCTTTCTTT. Protein product: CASSLTDPPTEAFF.